A selection of T cell receptor beta chains follows, all from one sample in a study of T cell repertoires in cytomegalovirus infection. TCRdb itself ran the reads through MiXCR, one entry per CDR3 protein. Of roughly 320,000 distinct CDR3 sequences in the sample, 9.5% were seen once. The sequencing sample was made of PBMCs. Receptors were obtained from a human donor in good health (CMV status not recorded). Some clones in this sample may be carry-over from other donors' samples. CDR3s include the opening cysteine and the closing phenylalanine or tryptophan. The order of the fields is V gene, CDR3 length, CDR3 protein.

v_gene: TRBV20-1; len: 14; CDR3aa: CSAPRQGVNQPQHF
v_gene: TRBV11-2; len: 14; CDR3aa: CAKTDRHNNQPQHF
v_gene: TRBV7-2; len: 16; CDR3aa: CASSLASGTSYNEQFF
v_gene: TRBV7-2; len: 15; CDR3aa: CASSLERLANYGYTF
v_gene: TRBV7-6; len: 18; CDR3aa: CASSLNRPTGTFSYEQYF
v_gene: TRBV11-2; len: 18; CDR3aa: CASSLFLLMAGQYNEQFF
v_gene: TRBV7-2; len: 14; CDR3aa: CASSLGPVGETQYF
v_gene: TRBV7-2; len: 16; CDR3aa: CASSSRERGGNQPQHF
v_gene: TRBV4-1; len: 13; CDR3aa: CASSQTVWDGYTF
v_gene: TRBV10-3; len: 13; CDR3aa: CAISRGENTEAFF
v_gene: TRBV7-9; len: 15; CDR3aa: CASSPFGTSEGGQFF
v_gene: TRBV10-3; len: 12; CDR3aa: CAISGRNEKLFF
v_gene: TRBV7-9; len: 14; CDR3aa: CASSLAIANTEAFF
v_gene: TRBV7-2; len: 16; CDR3aa: CASSLGLAGGRRELFF
v_gene: TRBV7-2; len: 17; CDR3aa: CASSLGGGQFPGEKLFF
v_gene: TRBV12-3/TRBV12-4; len: 13; CDR3aa: CASSSAGGWGYTF
v_gene: TRBV7-9; len: 15; CDR3aa: CASSLTVLMNYEQYF
v_gene: TRBV7-8; len: 15; CDR3aa: CASSLQGTSSYEQYF
v_gene: TRBV29-1; len: 13; CDR3aa: CSVVSQGAGGYTF
v_gene: TRBV6-6; len: 10; CDR3aa: CASKRIEAFF
v_gene: TRBV24-1; len: 14; CDR3aa: CATSDPTGAQPQHF
v_gene: TRBV7-9; len: 16; CDR3aa: CASSLGTGASHTEAFF
v_gene: TRBV2; len: 14; CDR3aa: CASNQQGGNQPQHF
v_gene: TRBV6-2/TRBV6-3; len: 14; CDR3aa: CASSGQGAPYEQYF
v_gene: TRBV20-1; len: 13; CDR3aa: CSATRQGGYGYTF
v_gene: TRBV7-2; len: 15; CDR3aa: CASSSIRDRADGYTF
v_gene: TRBV20-1; len: 13; CDR3aa: CSARLSSGNTIYF
v_gene: TRBV28; len: 13; CDR3aa: CASSYGLRPEAFF
v_gene: TRBV12-5; len: 13; CDR3aa: CASGLLETTEAFF
v_gene: TRBV27; len: 11; CDR3aa: CASTPLYEQYF
v_gene: TRBV5-1; len: 13; CDR3aa: CASSYAGGETQYF
v_gene: TRBV7-3; len: 16; CDR3aa: CASSPKGTRDGGELFF
v_gene: TRBV6-6; len: 17; CDR3aa: CASSHAGVNPLQETQYF